A single TCR beta chain is shown here with its context. The sample comes from a study of long-term antiretroviral therapy in people with HIV. Per the germline V gene, CDR1 is SNHLY and CDR2 is FYNNEI. This CDR3 comprises 16 residues. J lost 4 bases, V lost 2 bases, and 8 bases had no gene match. immunoSEQ v3.0 was run at survey level. TCRdb keeps only in-frame clones here, not all; method: immunoSEQ multiplex PCR. The sample shows about 16,000 clones, about 79% of them seen only once. Sequencing used unsorted PBMCs, obtained 1.5 years before starting antiretroviral therapy. The chain links TRBV2 to TRBJ2-3, with 8 bases fitting TRBD1. This receptor was taken from a woman in her 50s with HIV. The CDR3 DNA follows: TGTGCCAGCAGTGAATCCCAAGCAGGGGGCGCAGATACGCAGTATTTT. Its protein product is CASSESQAGGADTQYF.